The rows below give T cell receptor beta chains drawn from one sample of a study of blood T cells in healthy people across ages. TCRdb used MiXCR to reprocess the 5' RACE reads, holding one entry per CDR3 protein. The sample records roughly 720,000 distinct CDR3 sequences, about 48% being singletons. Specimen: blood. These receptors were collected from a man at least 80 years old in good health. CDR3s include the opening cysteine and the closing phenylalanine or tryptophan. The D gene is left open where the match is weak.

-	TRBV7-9	CASSLATGETYEQYF
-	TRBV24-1	CATSDLSFAQFF
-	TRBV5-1	CASSFGISYGYTF
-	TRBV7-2	CASSLGGGPAYTF
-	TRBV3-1	CASSQESGTSIGTQYF
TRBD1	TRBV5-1	CASSFGTGGVGGYTF
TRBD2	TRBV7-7	CASSQGLAGPYNEQFF
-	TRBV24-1	CATSQGVSYEQYF
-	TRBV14	CASSQRTLKNIQYF
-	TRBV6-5	CASSYSGQSNEKLFF
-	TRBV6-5	CASRDSPGNEQFF
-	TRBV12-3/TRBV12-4	CASSLAGATGEQFF
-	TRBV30	CAWTSYSGSRDGYTF
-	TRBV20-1	CSAPKGEGAFF
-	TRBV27	CASSPSLRAKTGELFF
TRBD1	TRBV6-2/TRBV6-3	CASSQQGGNQPQHF
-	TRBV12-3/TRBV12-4	CASSPGDFEKETQYF
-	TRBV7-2	CASSLDPPQALTNEKLFF
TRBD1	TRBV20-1	CSAGTGGGEKLFF
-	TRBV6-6	CASSYSGQLNEQFF
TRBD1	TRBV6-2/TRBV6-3	CASSYAGQGVYEQYF
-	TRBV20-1	CSARESHGYTF
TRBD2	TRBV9	CASSDGLAEPYEQYF
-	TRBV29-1	CSVGRTYNEQFF
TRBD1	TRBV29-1	CSVGTGSTDEQFF
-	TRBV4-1	CASSQVLTTDTQYF
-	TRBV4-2	CASSQEPGRDYGYTF
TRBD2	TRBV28	CASSLSSGGWAKNIQYF
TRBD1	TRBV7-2	CASSLAGGARGYTF
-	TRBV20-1	CSARVNHEQYF
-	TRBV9	CASSVVVDSGANVLTF
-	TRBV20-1	CSARDRRTNTDTQYF
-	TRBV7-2	CASSVISGTPPYNEQFF
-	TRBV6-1	CASSPLPSGPNQFYEQYF
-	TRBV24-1	CATSDFYERKRGIKETQYF
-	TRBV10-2	CASSEISAPHQETQYF
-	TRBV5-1	CASSSGTYNSYEQYF
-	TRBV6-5	CASSYSRDTINYGYTF
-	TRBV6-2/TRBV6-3	CASSYSIGEAFF
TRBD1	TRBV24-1	CATSRQGLVYNEQFF
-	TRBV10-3	CAIAEVAGSTEAFF
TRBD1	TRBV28	CASRRTGKGYEQYF
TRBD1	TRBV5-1	CASSLGDRGLNTEAFF
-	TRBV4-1	CASSHPPARNYGYTF
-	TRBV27	CASNSGSGANVLTF
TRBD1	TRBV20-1	CSAAGQSNYGYTF
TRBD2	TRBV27	CASSFISGGYNEQFF
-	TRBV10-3	CAISESSSKGPDYEQYF
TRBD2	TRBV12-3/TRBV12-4	CASSPTSLAGWEQFF
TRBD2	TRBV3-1	CASSQMRLAGATDTQYF
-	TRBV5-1	CASSPVRDQSRETQYF
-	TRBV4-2	CASRGMALGSGANVLTF
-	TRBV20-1	CSAGASANGDTQYF
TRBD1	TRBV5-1	CASSYPTGTYEQYF